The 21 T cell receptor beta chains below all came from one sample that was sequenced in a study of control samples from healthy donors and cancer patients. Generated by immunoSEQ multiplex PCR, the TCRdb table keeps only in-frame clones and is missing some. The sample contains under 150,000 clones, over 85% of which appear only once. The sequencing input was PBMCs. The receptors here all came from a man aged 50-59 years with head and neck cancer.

The CDR3 spells CATSRDWDSGNSYEQYF. CDR3 DNA: TGTGCCACCAGCAGAGATTGGGATAGCGGGAACTCCTACGAGCAGTACTTC. This rearrangement joins TRBV15 to TRBJ2-7, with 8 bases aligning to TRBD2. CDR1 is LNHNV and CDR2 is YYDKDF in the germline V gene (reference sequence). The CDR3 totals 17 residues. Trimming at V came to 0 bases and at J to 0 bases, leaving 7 bases not matched to a gene.

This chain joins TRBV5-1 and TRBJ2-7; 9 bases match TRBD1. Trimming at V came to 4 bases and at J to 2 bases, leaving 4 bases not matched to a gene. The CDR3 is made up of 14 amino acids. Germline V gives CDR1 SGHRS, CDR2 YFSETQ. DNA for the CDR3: TGCGCCAGCAGCCAGGGACAGGGTCCCTACGAGCAGTACTTC. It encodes CASSQGQGPYEQYF.

In DNA form, the CDR3 reads TGTGCCAGCAGCCAAGTCGTCAGTGGGCAGCCCCAGCATTTT. Translation gives CASSQVVSGQPQHF. The V and J genes are TRBV16 and TRBJ1-5; no clear D gene. Trimming removed 2 bases from V and 7 bases from J, with 12 bases in between. CDR3 length: 14 amino acids. The germline V gene has CDR1 KGHSY and CDR2 FQNENV. The whole variable domain, remainder taken from reference TRBV16 and TRBJ1-5, is GEEVAQTPKHLVRGEGQKAKLYCAPIKGHSYVFWYQQVLKNEFKFLISFQNENVFDETGMPKERFSAKCLPNSPCSLEIQATKLEDSAVYFCASSQVVSGQPQHFGDGTRLSIL.

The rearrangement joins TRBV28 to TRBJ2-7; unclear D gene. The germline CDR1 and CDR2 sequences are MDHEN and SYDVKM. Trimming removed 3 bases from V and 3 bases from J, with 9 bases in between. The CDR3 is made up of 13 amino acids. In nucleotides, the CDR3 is TGTGCCAGCAGTTTCCAATACAGCTACGAGCAGTACTTC. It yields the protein CASSFQYSYEQYF.

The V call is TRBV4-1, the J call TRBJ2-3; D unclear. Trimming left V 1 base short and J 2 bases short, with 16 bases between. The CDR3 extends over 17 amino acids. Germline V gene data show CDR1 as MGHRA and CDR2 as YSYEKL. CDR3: CASSQGIDILLTDTQYF. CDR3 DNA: TGCGCCAGCAGCCAAGGAATCGACATCCTACTCACAGATACGCAGTATTTT.

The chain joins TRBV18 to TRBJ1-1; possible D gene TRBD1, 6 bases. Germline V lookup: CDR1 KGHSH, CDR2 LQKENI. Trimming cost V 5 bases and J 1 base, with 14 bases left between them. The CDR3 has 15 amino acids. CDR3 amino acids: CASSLRGDPNTEAFF. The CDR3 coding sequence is TGTGCCAGCTCATTGAGGGGGGATCCGAACACTGAAGCTTTCTTT.

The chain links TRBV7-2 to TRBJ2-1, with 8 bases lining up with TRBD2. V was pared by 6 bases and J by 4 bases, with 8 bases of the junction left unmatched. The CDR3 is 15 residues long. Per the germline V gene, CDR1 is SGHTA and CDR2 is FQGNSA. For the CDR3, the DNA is TGTGCCAGCAGACGCGGCGGGGGGCAATACAATGAGCAGTTCTTC. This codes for CASRRGGGQYNEQFF.

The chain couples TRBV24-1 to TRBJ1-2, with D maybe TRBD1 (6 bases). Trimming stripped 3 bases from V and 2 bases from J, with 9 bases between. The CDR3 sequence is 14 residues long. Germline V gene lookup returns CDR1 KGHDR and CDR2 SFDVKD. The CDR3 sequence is CATSDTGQNYGYTF. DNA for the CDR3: TGTGCCACCAGTGATACGGGACAAAACTATGGCTACACCTTC.

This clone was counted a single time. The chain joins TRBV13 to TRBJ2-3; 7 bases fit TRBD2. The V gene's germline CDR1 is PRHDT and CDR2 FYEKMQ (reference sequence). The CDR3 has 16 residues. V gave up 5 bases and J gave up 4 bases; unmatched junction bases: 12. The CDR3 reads CASSDESGRDADTQYF. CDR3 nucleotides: TGTGCCAGCAGCGACGAAAGTGGGAGGGACGCAGATACGCAGTATTTT.

CDR3 loop: CASSLSGNGNNEQFF. CDR3 coding DNA: TGTGCCAGCAGTTTAAGCGGGAATGGGAACAATGAGCAGTTCTTC. The chain links TRBV27 to TRBJ2-1; 7 positions match TRBD2. V shed 2 bases and J 5 bases; nucleotides not matched to a gene: 6. The CDR3 has 15 amino acids. CDR1 and CDR2 (germline): MNHEY, SMNVEV (reference sequence).

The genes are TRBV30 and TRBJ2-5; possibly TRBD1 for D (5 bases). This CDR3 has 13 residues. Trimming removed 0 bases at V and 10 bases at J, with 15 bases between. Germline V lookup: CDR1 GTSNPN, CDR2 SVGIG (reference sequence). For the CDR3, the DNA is TGTGCCTGGAGTGTACAAGGGGCGCAGAGCCAGTACTTC. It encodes CAWSVQGAQSQYF. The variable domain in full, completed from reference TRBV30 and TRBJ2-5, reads SQTIHQWPATLVQPVGSPLSLECTVEGTSNPNLYWYRQAAGRGLQLLFYSVGIGQISSEVPQNLSASRPQDRQFILSSKKLLLSDSGFYLCAWSVQGAQSQYFGPGTRLLVL.

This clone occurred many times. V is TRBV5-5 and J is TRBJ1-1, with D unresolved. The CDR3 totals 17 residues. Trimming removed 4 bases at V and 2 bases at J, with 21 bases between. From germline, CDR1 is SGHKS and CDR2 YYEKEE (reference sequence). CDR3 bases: TGTGCCAGCAGCGACCCATCCCCGGGGTTTAGAAACACTGAAGCTTTCTTT. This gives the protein CASSDPSPGFRNTEAFF.

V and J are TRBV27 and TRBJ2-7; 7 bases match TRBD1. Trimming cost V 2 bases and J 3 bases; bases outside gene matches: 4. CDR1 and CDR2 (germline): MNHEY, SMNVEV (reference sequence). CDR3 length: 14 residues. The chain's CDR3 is CASSLRQGHYEQYF. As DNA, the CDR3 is TGTGCCAGCAGTTTAAGACAGGGCCACTACGAGCAGTACTTC.

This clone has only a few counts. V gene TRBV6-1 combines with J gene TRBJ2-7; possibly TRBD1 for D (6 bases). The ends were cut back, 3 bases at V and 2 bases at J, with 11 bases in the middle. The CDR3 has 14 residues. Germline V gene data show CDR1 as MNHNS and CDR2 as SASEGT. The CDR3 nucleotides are TGTGCCAGCAGTGAGTACAGGGCTACCTACGAGCAGTACTTC. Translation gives CASSEYRATYEQYF.

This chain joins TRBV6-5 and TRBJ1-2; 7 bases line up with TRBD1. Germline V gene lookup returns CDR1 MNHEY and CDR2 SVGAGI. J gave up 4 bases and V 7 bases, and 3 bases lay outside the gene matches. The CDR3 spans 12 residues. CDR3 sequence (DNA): TGTGCCAGCACCTACAGGGGCTATGGCTACACCTTC. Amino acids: CASTYRGYGYTF.

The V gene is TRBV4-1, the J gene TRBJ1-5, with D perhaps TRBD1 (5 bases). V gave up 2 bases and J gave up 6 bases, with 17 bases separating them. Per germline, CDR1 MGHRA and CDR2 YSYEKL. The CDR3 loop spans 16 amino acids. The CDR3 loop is CASSQSLGGAAQPQHF. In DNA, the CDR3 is TGCGCCAGCAGCCAATCTTTGGGGGGAGCGGCTCAGCCCCAGCATTTT.

The CDR3 loop reads CASSFGTGSYNEQFF. In DNA form, the CDR3 reads TGTGCCAGCAGTTTTGGGACCGGTTCCTACAATGAGCAGTTCTTC. The rearrangement joins TRBV6-5 to TRBJ2-1; the D gene could be TRBD1 or TRBD2 (5 bases each). Germline V lookup: CDR1 MNHEY, CDR2 SVGAGI. V dropped 4 bases and J dropped 1 base, with 11 bases sitting between them. CDR3 length: 15 residues.

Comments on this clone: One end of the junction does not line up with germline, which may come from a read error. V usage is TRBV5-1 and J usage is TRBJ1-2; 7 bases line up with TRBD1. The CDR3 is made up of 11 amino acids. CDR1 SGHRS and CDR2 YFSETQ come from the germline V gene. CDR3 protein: CASSLEGTAFF. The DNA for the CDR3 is TGCGCCAGCAGCTTGGAGGGGACAGCCTTCTTC.

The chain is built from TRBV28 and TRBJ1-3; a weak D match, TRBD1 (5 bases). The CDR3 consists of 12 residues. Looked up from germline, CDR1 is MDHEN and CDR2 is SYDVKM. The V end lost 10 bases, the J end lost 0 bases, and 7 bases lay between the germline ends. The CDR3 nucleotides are TGTGCCACAGGGACCTCTGGAAACACCATATATTTT. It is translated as CATGTSGNTIYF.

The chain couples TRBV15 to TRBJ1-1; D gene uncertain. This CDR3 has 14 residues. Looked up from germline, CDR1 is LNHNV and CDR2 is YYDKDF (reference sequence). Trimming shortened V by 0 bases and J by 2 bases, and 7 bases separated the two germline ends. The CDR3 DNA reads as TGTGCCACCAGCAGAGATGCAGAAAACACTGAAGCTTTCTTT. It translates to CATSRDAENTEAFF.

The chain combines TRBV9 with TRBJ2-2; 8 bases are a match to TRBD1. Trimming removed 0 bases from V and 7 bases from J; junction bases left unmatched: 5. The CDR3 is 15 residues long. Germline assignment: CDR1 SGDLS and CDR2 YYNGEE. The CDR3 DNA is TGTGCCAGCAGCGTAGTGACAGGGGTTTACGGGGAGCTGTTTTTT. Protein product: CASSVVTGVYGELFF.